This T cell receptor (beta chain) is drawn from a study of blood T cells in healthy people across ages. Study results and caveats: Getting older went along with TCR beta diversity per million T cells dropping roughly linearly. Unsorted PBMC input precluded a conclusive naive versus antigen-experienced comparison.

The CDR3 spans 15 residues. Germline V gene sequence: CDR1 SGHRS, CDR2 YFSETQ. V gave up 1 base and J gave up 7 bases, with 15 bases separating them. Note on this clonotype: Its antigen is not identified.

It was with a sample-barcoded 5' primer and a J-beta primer mix that a second PCR of roughly 6 to 12 cycles was run. TCRdb reprocessed the 5' RACE reads with MiXCR, giving one entry per CDR3 protein. There are hundreds of thousands of distinct CDR3 sequences in the sample; more than 45% occur only once, and over 20% lies in the top ten. In each sample, at least 7 million PBMCs were isolated. Sequences were obtained from blood. The chain joins TRBV5-1 to TRBJ2-1; D is possibly TRBD2 (6 bases). This receptor was obtained from a man aged 25 to 45 in good health. The CDR3: CASSLRLGDGNEQFF. The CDR3 region has the DNA TGCGCCAGCAGCTTGAGACTAGGCGATGGGAATGAGCAGTTCTTC.